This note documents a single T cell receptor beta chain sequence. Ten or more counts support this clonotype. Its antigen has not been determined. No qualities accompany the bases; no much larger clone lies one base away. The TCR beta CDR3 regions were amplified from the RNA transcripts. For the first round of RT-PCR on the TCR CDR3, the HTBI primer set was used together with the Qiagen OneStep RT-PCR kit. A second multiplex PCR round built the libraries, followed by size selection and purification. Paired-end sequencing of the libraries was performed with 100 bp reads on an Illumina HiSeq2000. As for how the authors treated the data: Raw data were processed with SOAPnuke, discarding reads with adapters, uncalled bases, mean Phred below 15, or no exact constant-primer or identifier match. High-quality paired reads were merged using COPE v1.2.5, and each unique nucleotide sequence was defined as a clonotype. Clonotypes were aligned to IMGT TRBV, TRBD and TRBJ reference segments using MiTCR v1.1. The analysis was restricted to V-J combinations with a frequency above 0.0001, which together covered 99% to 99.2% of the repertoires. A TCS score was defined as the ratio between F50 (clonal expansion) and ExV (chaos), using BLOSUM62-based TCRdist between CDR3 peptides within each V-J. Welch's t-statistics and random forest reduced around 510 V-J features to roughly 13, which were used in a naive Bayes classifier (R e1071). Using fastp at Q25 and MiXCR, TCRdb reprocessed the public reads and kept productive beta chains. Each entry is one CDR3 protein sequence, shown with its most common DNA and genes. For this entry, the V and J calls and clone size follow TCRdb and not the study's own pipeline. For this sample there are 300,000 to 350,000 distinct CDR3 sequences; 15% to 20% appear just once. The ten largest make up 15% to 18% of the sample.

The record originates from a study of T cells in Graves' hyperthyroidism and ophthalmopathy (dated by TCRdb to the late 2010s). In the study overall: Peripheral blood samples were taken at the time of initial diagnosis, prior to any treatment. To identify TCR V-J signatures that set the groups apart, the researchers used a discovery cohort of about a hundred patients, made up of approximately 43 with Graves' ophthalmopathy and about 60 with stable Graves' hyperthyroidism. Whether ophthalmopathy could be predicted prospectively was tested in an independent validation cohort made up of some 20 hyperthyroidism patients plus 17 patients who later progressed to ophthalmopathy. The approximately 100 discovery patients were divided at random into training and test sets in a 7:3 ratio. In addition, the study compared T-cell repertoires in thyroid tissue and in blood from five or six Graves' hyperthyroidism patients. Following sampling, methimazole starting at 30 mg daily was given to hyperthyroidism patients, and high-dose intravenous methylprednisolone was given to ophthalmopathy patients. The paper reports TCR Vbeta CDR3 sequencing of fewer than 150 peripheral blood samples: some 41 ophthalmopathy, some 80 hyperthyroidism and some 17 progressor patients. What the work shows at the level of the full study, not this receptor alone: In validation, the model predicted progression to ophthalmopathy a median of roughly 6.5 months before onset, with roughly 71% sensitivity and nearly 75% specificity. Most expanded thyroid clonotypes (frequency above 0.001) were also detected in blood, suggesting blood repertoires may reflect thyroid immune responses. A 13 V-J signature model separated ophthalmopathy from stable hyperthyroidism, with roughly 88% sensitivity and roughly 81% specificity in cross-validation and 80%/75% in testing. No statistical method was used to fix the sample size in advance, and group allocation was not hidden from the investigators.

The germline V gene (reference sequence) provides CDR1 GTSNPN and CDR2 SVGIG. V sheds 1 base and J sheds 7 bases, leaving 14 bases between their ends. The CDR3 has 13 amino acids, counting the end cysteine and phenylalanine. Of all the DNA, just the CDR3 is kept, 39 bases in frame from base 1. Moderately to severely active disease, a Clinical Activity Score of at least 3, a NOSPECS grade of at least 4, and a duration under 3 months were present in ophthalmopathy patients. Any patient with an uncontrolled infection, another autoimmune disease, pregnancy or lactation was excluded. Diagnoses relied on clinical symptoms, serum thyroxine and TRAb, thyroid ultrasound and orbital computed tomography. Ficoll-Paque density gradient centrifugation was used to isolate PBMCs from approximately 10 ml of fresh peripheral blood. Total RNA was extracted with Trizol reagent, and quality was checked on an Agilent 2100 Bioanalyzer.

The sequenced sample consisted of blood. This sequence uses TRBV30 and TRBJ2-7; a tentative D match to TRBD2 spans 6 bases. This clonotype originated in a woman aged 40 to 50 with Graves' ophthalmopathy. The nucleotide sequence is TGTGCCTGGAGTGGAGCGGGTGGGGGGGAGCAGTACTTC. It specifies CAWSGAGGGEQYF.